A single sample gave rise to the 24 T cell receptor beta chains below, sequenced in a study of shared clonotypes between healthy human individuals. Repertoires were generated with immunoSEQ multiplex PCR, while TCRdb's copy carries only in-frame clones and drops some. The sample comprises 450,000 to 700,000 clones, around 95% of which are singletons, and around 0.11% rests with the top ten. Terminally differentiated effector memory CD45RA+ cells were left out of the naive CD8 fraction, which was CD45RO-negative and positively selected for CCR7. The sample was naive CD8+ T cells sorted from blood. The receptors stem from a woman in her 30s in good health.

This clone was seen only a few times. The rearrangement joins TRBV10-2 to TRBJ1-1; D perhaps matches TRBD1 (5 bases). Trimming took off 4 bases at V and 11 bases at J, with 14 bases between the two ends. CDR1 and CDR2 from the germline V gene are WSHSY and SAAADI. The CDR3 covers 12 residues. CDR3 coding DNA: TGCGCCAGCAGTGCGGGGGACCATCAGGCTTTCTTT. Its protein is CASSAGDHQAFF.

The V gene is TRBV28, the J gene TRBJ2-6; D could derive from TRBD1 or TRBD2 (6 bases each). Germline CDR1 and CDR2: MDHEN and SYDVKM. V was trimmed by 7 bases and J by 2 bases, leaving 15 bases between them. The CDR3 has 16 amino acids. CDR3 nucleotide sequence: TGTGCCAGCAACATCTGGGGGGCTGCTGGGGCCAACGTCCTGACTTTC. Translation gives CASNIWGAAGANVLTF.

This chain uses TRBV7-6 with TRBJ2-3; D is perhaps TRBD1 or TRBD2 (5 bases each). Germline V gene data show CDR1 as SGHVS and CDR2 as FNYEAQ. V dropped 2 bases and J dropped 4 bases, with 13 bases sitting between them. The CDR3 covers 15 residues. The CDR3 nucleotides are TGTGCCAGCAGCTTATCCGGGGCCCCGGCAGATACGCAGTATTTT. Protein: CASSLSGAPADTQYF.

This chain links TRBV7-6 with TRBJ2-1; D unclear. V lost 5 bases, J lost 4 bases, and 12 bases lay in between. The CDR3 is 14 amino acids. Looked up from germline, CDR1 is SGHVS and CDR2 is FNYEAQ. CDR3: CASSDTARYNEQFF. CDR3 coding DNA: TGTGCCAGCAGCGACACCGCCAGGTACAATGAGCAGTTCTTC. Full variable domain (remainder filled in from reference TRBV7-6 and TRBJ2-1): GAGVSQSPRYKVTKRGQDVALRCDPISGHVSLYWYRQALGQGPEFLTYFNYEAQQDKSGLPNDRFSAERPEGSISTLTIQRTEQRDSAMYRCASSDTARYNEQFFGPGTRLTVL.

The CDR3 protein is CASSPNLVILPYEQYF. Written as DNA, the CDR3 is TGTGCCAGCAGCCCCAATCTTGTTATTCTCCCTTACGAGCAGTACTTC. This sequence joins TRBV7-9 and TRBJ2-7; D call uncertain. The CDR3 length is 16 residues. CDR1 SEHNR and CDR2 FQNEAQ come from the germline V gene (reference sequence). V shed 5 bases and J shed 4 bases, with 21 bases lying between them.

V is TRBV6-6 and J is TRBJ1-1; perhaps TRBD1 as D (6 bases). Trimming took 10 bases from V and 5 from J, leaving 20 bases between them. The V gene's germline CDR1 is MNHNY and CDR2 SVGAGI (reference sequence). This CDR3 has 14 amino acids. The CDR3 sequence is CATLPDRMGTEAFF. The DNA for the CDR3 is TGTGCCACCCTCCCGGACAGAATGGGGACTGAAGCTTTCTTT.

This chain links TRBV6-5 with TRBJ1-1; 8 bases fit TRBD1. Germline V gives CDR1 MNHEY, CDR2 SVGAGI. The V gene end was trimmed by 2 bases and the J gene end by 4 bases; junction bases not matched to a gene: 6. This CDR3 spans 15 amino acids. In nucleotides, the CDR3 is TGTGCCAGCAGTTACCCTGGACAGGGAATCACTGAAGCTTTCTTT. Translation gives CASSYPGQGITEAFF.

The genes are TRBV5-1 and TRBJ2-7; D tentatively reads TRBD1 or TRBD2 (6 bases each). This CDR3 contains 15 residues. CDR1 SGHRS and CDR2 YFSETQ come from the germline V gene. The ends were cut back, 4 bases at V and 6 bases at J, with 20 bases in the middle. The chain's CDR3 is CASSLVEGESGEQYF. Here the CDR3 DNA reads TGCGCCAGCAGCCTTGTGGAGGGGGAAAGCGGCGAGCAGTACTTC.

This chain joins TRBV27 and TRBJ2-1, with 8 nucleotides matching TRBD2. The trim removed 9 bases at V and 7 bases at J, leaving 23 bases unmatched. The CDR3 totals 18 residues. Germline CDR1 is MNHEY and CDR2 is SMNVEV (reference sequence). CDR3 loop: CARTPGIPTSVVENEQFF. The CDR3 bases are TGTGCCAGGACCCCCGGGATCCCGACTAGCGTGGTTGAGAATGAGCAGTTCTTC.

The table lists this clone with a few counts. The genes are TRBV28 and TRBJ2-1, with D maybe TRBD2 (6 bases). V shed 3 bases and J shed 0 bases, with 9 bases lying between them. Per the germline V gene, CDR1 is MDHEN and CDR2 is SYDVKM. The CDR3 is 15 amino acids. The CDR3 here is CASSLWGGSYNEQFF. In DNA, the CDR3 is TGTGCCAGCAGTTTGTGGGGAGGCTCCTACAATGAGCAGTTCTTC.

J is TRBJ1-5 and V is TRBV6-5, with 10 bases identical to TRBD1. V shed 6 bases, J shed 6 bases, and the junction held 8 bases outside the gene matches. This CDR3 has 15 amino acids. The V gene's germline CDR1 is MNHEY and CDR2 SVGAGI. The CDR3 region has the DNA TGTGCCAGCAGCTCAGACAGGGGGCAGGGTCAGCCCCAGCATTTT. As protein: CASSSDRGQGQPQHF.

The genes are TRBV5-1 and TRBJ2-7; 7 bases are a match to TRBD2. V trimming: 7 bases; J trimming: 4 bases; junction bases outside the gene matches: 14. CDR1 and CDR2 (germline): SGHRS, YFSETQ. This CDR3 has 15 residues. The CDR3 DNA follows: TGCGCCAGCGGTATAGGGGAGGGCCACATGTACGAGCAGTACTTC. This encodes CASGIGEGHMYEQYF.

The chain joins TRBV28 to TRBJ2-2; D is unclear. There are 15 residues in the CDR3. The ends were cut back, 2 bases at V and 3 bases at J, with 10 bases in the middle. Germline values: CDR1 MDHEN, CDR2 SYDVKM. This CDR3 is CASSLPTVYTGELFF. CDR3 DNA: TGTGCCAGCAGTTTACCTACAGTTTACACCGGGGAGCTGTTTTTT.

This clone came up once. CDR3 coding DNA: TGTGCCAGCAGTTTACGGGGGGCAAGCACTGAAGCTTTCTTT. This encodes CASSLRGASTEAFF. The chain uses TRBV28 and TRBJ1-1; D perhaps matches TRBD1 (6 bases). Germline lookup yields CDR1 MDHEN and CDR2 SYDVKM. V was shortened by 2 bases and J by 4 bases, with 11 bases between the two germline ends. The CDR3 spans 14 residues.

V gene TRBV9 combines with J gene TRBJ1-1; D is unresolved. Germline V gives CDR1 SGDLS, CDR2 YYNGEE. Trimming cost V 6 bases and J 5 bases, with 20 bases left between them. This CDR3 is 15 amino acids long. The CDR3 region has the DNA TGTGCCAGCACCCACCCAACGGGTGTCGGGACTGAAGCTTTCTTT. Translating it yields CASTHPTGVGTEAFF.

With respect to this clone: This sample also contains other DNA sequences that code for the same CDR3. The chain carries TRBV27 and TRBJ2-7; possible D gene TRBD2, 6 bases. Trimming removed 3 bases at V and 2 bases at J, with 11 bases between. Germline-derived CDR1 and CDR2 are MNHEY and SMNVEV (reference sequence). This CDR3 has 14 amino acids. The CDR3, as DNA: TGTGCCAGCAGTTTGGGGAGGCCGACCTACGAGCAGTACTTC. Amino acids: CASSLGRPTYEQYF.

V is TRBV28 and J is TRBJ2-7, with D possibly being TRBD1 (6 bases). Germline lookup yields CDR1 MDHEN and CDR2 SYDVKM. CDR3 length: 16 residues. With 3 bases removed from V and 0 bases from J, the gap between germline ends came to 15 bases. The CDR3 loop reads CASSFPGTRSSYEQYF. CDR3 nucleotide sequence: TGTGCCAGCAGTTTTCCCGGGACAAGGAGCTCCTACGAGCAGTACTTC.

The rearrangement joins TRBV7-9 to TRBJ1-2; maybe TRBD1 (6 bases). V dropped 2 bases and J dropped 1 base, with 20 bases sitting between them. The CDR3 is 18 residues long. Germline V CDR1 and CDR2: SEHNR, FQNEAQ (reference sequence). The DNA of the CDR3 is TGTGCCAGCAGCTTAAGTCGGGGGCGATCGCCCGGTAACTATGGCTACACCTTC. Translation gives CASSLSRGRSPGNYGYTF.

The chain employs TRBV28 and TRBJ2-7; 14 bases are a match to TRBD2. V shed 7 bases, J shed 4 bases, and the junction held 9 bases outside the gene matches. Germline V CDR1 and CDR2: MDHEN, SYDVKM. The CDR3 sequence is 16 residues long. CDR3 nucleotides: TGTGCCAGCACCATTCTGGGACTAGCGGGAGTTTACGAGCAGTACTTC. It encodes CASTILGLAGVYEQYF.

This chain links TRBV7-7 with TRBJ2-5; D unclear. The J call may not be correct, given that the DNA end is closer to TRBJ2-7. This CDR3 contains 13 residues. The V gene's germline CDR1 is SSHAT and CDR2 FNYEAQ (reference sequence). The CDR3 DNA reads as TGTGCCAGCAGCTTAACGAGAGGCCACGAGCAGTACTTC. This sequence encodes CASSLTRGHEQYF.

The chain employs TRBV13 and TRBJ2-1; D not certain. V lost 1 base, J lost 6 bases, and 4 bases lay in between. The CDR3 is 12 amino acids. CDR1 is PRHDT, CDR2 FYEKMQ, per germline (reference sequence). CDR3 nucleotide sequence: TGTGCCAGCAGCTTAGTCCCCAATGAGCAGTTCTTC. Translated: CASSLVPNEQFF. Variable domain in full (rest from reference TRBV13 and TRBJ2-1): AAGVIQSPRHLIKEKRETATLKCYPIPRHDTVYWYQQGPGQDPQFLISFYEKMQSDKGSIPDRFSAQQFSDYHSELNMSSLELGDSALYFCASSLVPNEQFFGPGTRLTVL.

The CDR3: CASGPGQGSSDTQYF. The DNA of the CDR3 is TGTGCTAGTGGACCGGGACAGGGATCTTCAGATACGCAGTATTTT. The chain carries TRBV12-5 and TRBJ2-3, with TRBD1 identical over 9 bases. The germline gives CDR1 LGHNT, CDR2 FRNRAP. The CDR3 runs 15 residues. V shed 6 bases, J shed 4 bases, and the junction held 8 bases outside the gene matches.

CDR3 loop: CASSPHSGTSSGEQYF. CDR3 coding DNA: TGTGCCAGCAGCCCCCATAGCGGGACTTCTTCAGGGGAGCAGTACTTC. V gene TRBV9 combines with J gene TRBJ2-7, with 8 bases lining up with TRBD2. The V segment lost 4 bases and the J segment 7 bases; nucleotides outside the gene matches: 16. This CDR3 has 16 amino acids. The germline V gene encodes CDR1 SGDLS and CDR2 YYNGEE. The full variable domain, its missing parts supplied by reference TRBV9 and TRBJ2-7, is DSGVTQTPKHLITATGQRVTLRCSPRSGDLSVYWYQQSLDQGLQFLIQYYNGEERAKGNILERFSAQQFPDLHSELNLSSLELGDSALYFCASSPHSGTSSGEQYFGPGTRLTVT.

This sequence joins TRBV19 and TRBJ1-5; maybe TRBD1 (6 bases). Germline V gives CDR1 LNHDA, CDR2 SQIVND (reference sequence). The ends were cut back, 6 bases at V and 7 bases at J, with 13 bases in the middle. The CDR3 totals 13 residues. This CDR3 reads CASRTGKGQPQHF. CDR3 nucleotide sequence: TGTGCCAGTAGAACAGGGAAGGGACAGCCCCAGCATTTT.